This T cell receptor beta chain was retrieved from a study of cytomegalovirus exposure and HLA in healthy donors. Germline CDR1 SGHVS, CDR2 FNYEAQ. The V end was cut by 2 bases, the J end by 7 bases, with 12 bases between. The CDR3 runs to 15 residues. PCR employed 60 Vbeta and 13 Jbeta primers. Profiled with immunoSEQ multiplex PCR; TCRdb holds only in-frame clones, not every one. Among 150,000 to 200,000 clones, 81% were seen once, and the ten largest hold around 3.6%. The chain uses TRBV7-6 and TRBJ1-6; maybe TRBD1 (5 bases). This sequence originates from a man in his forties in good health and CMV-seropositive. The specimen sequenced was PBMCs. CDR3 nucleotide sequence: TGTGCCAGCAGCTTAACCGCAGGGATGAATTCACCCCTCCACTTT. It is translated as CASSLTAGMNSPLHF.